These 19 T cell receptor beta chains came from one sample sequenced in a study of CD8 T cells in ankylosing spondylitis (dated by TCRdb to the late 2010s). These receptors' targets are unknown. Results and caveats for the whole study, not just this receptor: A TCR beta motif of eight highly homologous amino acid variants appeared characteristic of blood from ankylosing spondylitis patients.

Library preparation employed 5' RACE. The sample was run on an Illumina HiSeq 2500. TCRdb handled the public reads itself, with Q25 trimming in fastp and clone calling in MiXCR, and kept productive beta chains. Entries that share a CDR3 protein sequence are merged under the most common genes and DNA. Here the sample has 500,000 to 650,000 distinct CDR3 sequences; 5.3% occur a single time. Approximately 4% of the sample is taken by the ten largest. Source material: blood, either unsorted or a sorted T cell fraction (not recorded which). These TCRs come from a male donor with ankylosing spondylitis.

V is TRBV18 and J is TRBJ2-2; no clear D gene. The ends were cut back, 6 bases at V and 7 bases at J, with 15 bases in the middle. The CDR3 loop spans 14 amino acids. Germline V gene data show CDR1 as KGHSH and CDR2 as LQKENI. The CDR3 DNA sequence: TGTGCCAGCTCGCCCAATCCCCCCGGCGGGGAGCTGTTTTTT. It encodes CASSPNPPGGELFF.

This clonotype has at least ten counts. V is TRBV4-2 and J is TRBJ1-1; D is undetermined. The germline V gene encodes CDR1 LGHNA and CDR2 YNFKEQ. The V and J ends lost 0 bases and 3 bases respectively, with 8 bases between them. This CDR3 contains 14 residues. CDR3 sequence (DNA): TGTGCCAGCAGCCAAGATTTACCCGACACTGAAGCTTTCTTT. Its protein is CASSQDLPDTEAFF.

This clonotype was counted at least ten times. This chain uses TRBV6-1 with TRBJ1-5; D gene unclear. This CDR3 is built from 14 residues. Germline V gives CDR1 MNHNS, CDR2 SASEGT. Between the trimmed V and J ends, which lost 7 bases and 4 bases, there was a span of 14 bases. The CDR3 nucleotides are TGTGCCAGCAACGGGTTACAGCCTAATCAGCCCCAGCATTTT. This codes for CASNGLQPNQPQHF.

This clonotype was detected many times. The chain links TRBV4-3 to TRBJ2-3; 11 nucleotides align to TRBD2. J gave up 5 bases and V 3 bases, and 4 bases lay outside the gene matches. The CDR3 covers 15 residues. Germline V gene data show CDR1 as LGHNA and CDR2 as YSLEER. CDR3 sequence (DNA): TGCGCCAGCAGCCAGACTAGCGGGGCGGGAGATACGCAGTATTTT. Amino acid sequence: CASSQTSGAGDTQYF.

Many counts were recorded for this clonotype. The V gene is TRBV28, the J gene TRBJ1-6, with 11 nucleotides matching TRBD1. The germline CDR1 and CDR2 sequences are MDHEN and SYDVKM. V trimming: 10 bases; J trimming: 2 bases; junction bases outside the gene matches: 13. This CDR3 region has 18 residues. The CDR3 loop is CATWGTGGELPYNSPLHF. Written as DNA, the CDR3 is TGTGCCACATGGGGGACAGGGGGAGAACTGCCCTATAATTCACCCCTCCACTTT.

There are many counts of this clonotype. The chain is built from TRBV7-2 and TRBJ2-2; D possibly corresponds to TRBD2 (6 bases). The CDR3 is 14 residues long. The V gene's germline CDR1 is SGHTA and CDR2 FQGNSA. Trimming took 4 bases from V and 4 from J, leaving 10 bases between them. CDR3 sequence reads: CASSSGLFTGELFF. The CDR3 bases are TGTGCCAGCAGCTCGGGACTCTTCACCGGGGAGCTGTTTTTT.

CDR3 sequence: CASSRGEGVSTIGQYF. CDR3 bases: TGCGCCAGCAGCCGAGGGGAGGGAGTTTCAACGATCGGGCAGTACTTC. The chain employs TRBV4-1 and TRBJ2-7, with 7 bases fitting TRBD2. After removal of 4 bases from V and 9 bases from J, the junction contained 18 bases not matched to a gene. CDR1 MGHRA and CDR2 YSYEKL come from the germline V gene. CDR3 length equals 16 residues.

At least ten counts were recorded for this clonotype. V and J are TRBV7-2 and TRBJ1-1; 8 nucleotides align to TRBD1. J was trimmed by 0 bases and V by 4 bases; bases with no gene match: 7. The germline V gene encodes CDR1 SGHTA and CDR2 FQGNSA. The CDR3 sequence is 16 residues long. CDR3 sequence: CASSSRQGRMNTEAFF. DNA of the CDR3: TGTGCCAGCAGCTCACGACAGGGGCGTATGAACACTGAAGCTTTCTTT.

This clonotype was picked up many times. V is TRBV27 and J is TRBJ1-1; the D is unclear. Germline CDR1 reads MNHEY; CDR2 reads SMNVEV (reference sequence). V lost 1 base and J 5 bases, leaving 14 bases between the germline ends. The CDR3 is made up of 15 amino acids. The CDR3 spells CASSLLPVPGTEAFF. CDR3 in DNA: TGTGCCAGCAGTTTATTGCCGGTTCCGGGAACTGAAGCTTTCTTT.

The rearrangement uses TRBV15 and TRBJ2-5; D not certain. Per the germline V gene, CDR1 is LNHNV and CDR2 is YYDKDF (reference sequence). Deletions cut 2 bases from V and 7 bases from J, with 8 bases between. The CDR3 is 12 residues long. CDR3 region: CATSRPRGTQYF. CDR3 nucleotide sequence: TGTGCCACCAGCAGACCCCGCGGGACCCAGTACTTC. The complete variable domain, with remaining parts taken from reference TRBV15 and TRBJ2-5, reads DAMVIQNPRYQVTQFGKPVTLSCSQTLNHNVMYWYQQKSSQAPKLLFHYYDKDFNNEADTPDNFQSRRPNTSFCFLDIRSPGLGDTAMYLCATSRPRGTQYFGPGTRLLVL.

This clonotype was observed a handful of times. The CDR3: CAISESRQGLDEQYF. CDR3 sequence (DNA): TGTGCCATCAGTGAGTCGCGGCAGGGGTTGGACGAGCAGTACTTC. V usage is TRBV10-3 and J usage is TRBJ2-7, with D possibly being TRBD1 (6 bases). CDR1 and CDR2 (germline): ENHRY, SYGVKD. V was trimmed by 0 bases and J by 5 bases, leaving 14 bases between them. CDR3 length: 15 residues.

This clonotype was detected only a few times. The chain recombines TRBV19 with TRBJ1-6, with D possibly matching TRBD1 (5 bases). Trimming removed 6 bases from V and 4 bases from J, with 13 bases in between. The length of the CDR3 is 15 residues. CDR1 LNHDA and CDR2 SQIVND come from the germline V gene (reference sequence). CDR3 region: CASSGSSGYNSPLHF. CDR3 bases: TGTGCCAGTAGCGGTTCGTCAGGGTATAATTCACCCCTCCACTTT.

This clonotype came up many times. This rearrangement joins TRBV12-3 or TRBV12-4 to TRBJ2-7; the D gene could be TRBD1 or TRBD2 (5 bases each). With 5 bases removed from V and 0 bases from J, the gap between germline ends came to 14 bases. This CDR3 contains 15 residues. The CDR3 DNA is TGTGCCAGCAGTCCCGGGGCGGCGAGCTCCTACGAGCAGTACTTC. This translates into CASSPGAASSYEQYF.

This clonotype was seen ten or more times. The junction and the germline gene differ at one end; a read error may be behind it. The chain carries TRBV29-1 and TRBJ2-1, with D hard to call. Germline CDR1 and CDR2: SQVTM and ANQGSEA. The CDR3 totals 9 residues. The CDR3, as DNA: TGCAGCGTTGGTGAGTACGCCGTCTTC. This gives the protein CSVGEYAVF.

This clonotype was found many times. This sequence joins TRBV11-2 and TRBJ2-2, with D hard to call. The germline gives CDR1 SGHAT, CDR2 FQNNGV. Trimming stripped 5 bases from V and 3 bases from J, with 4 bases between. The CDR3 loop spans 12 amino acids. In DNA, the CDR3 is TGTGCCAGCAGCGCTTACACCGGGGAGCTGTTTTTT. It encodes CASSAYTGELFF.

Note on this clonotype: The junction departs from germline at one end; a sequencing error may be responsible. This sequence joins TRBV28 and TRBJ2-7, with 10 positions matching TRBD1. CDR3 length: 14 residues. Germline lookup yields CDR1 MDHEN and CDR2 SYDVKM. CDR3 in DNA: TGTGCCATCAGTTTACCGGGACAGGGGTACGAGCAGGACTTC. Amino acids: CAISLPGQGYEQDF.

This clonotype was recorded at least ten times. This chain joins TRBV11-1 and TRBJ2-1; D call uncertain. Trimming took 1 base from V and 9 from J, leaving 25 bases between them. Germline assignment: CDR1 SGHAT and CDR2 FQDESV (reference sequence). CDR3 size: 18 residues. The CDR3 loop reads CASSLVSASGFGLGEQFF. For the CDR3, the DNA is TGTGCCAGCAGCTTAGTCTCAGCGAGTGGGTTTGGTTTGGGTGAGCAGTTCTTC.

This clonotype was picked up many times. The J gene is TRBJ2-7, the V gene TRBV5-6, with a possible D match to TRBD2 (6 bases). V shed 4 bases and J shed 3 bases, with 14 bases lying between them. The CDR3 totals 14 residues. The germline gives CDR1 SGHDT, CDR2 YYEEEE. The CDR3 DNA sequence: TGTGCCAGCAGCCCGGGACTGTTAATCTACGAGCAGTACTTC. Residues: CASSPGLLIYEQYF.

This clonotype has at least ten counts. The gene calls are TRBV5-1 and TRBJ1-4; perhaps TRBD1 as D (6 bases). The V end was cut by 3 bases, the J end by 7 bases, with 25 bases between. This CDR3 contains 18 residues. Germline CDR1 reads SGHRS; CDR2 reads YFSETQ. The CDR3: CASSSWGRSGAGREKLFF. In nucleotides, the CDR3 is TGCGCCAGCAGCTCGTGGGGCAGGTCAGGGGCCGGACGTGAAAAACTGTTTTTT.